These 15 T cell receptor beta chains were all obtained from the same sample, sequenced in a study of cytomegalovirus exposure and HLA in healthy donors (dated 2017 in TCRdb). Receptor libraries were prepared by the immunoSEQ multiplex PCR assay. Not all clones reach the TCRdb copy of this immuneACCESS table, which keeps in-frame sequences only. Checked studies attribute under half of the gap to unresolved V genes and leave the rest unexplained. The sample table lists roughly 280,000 clones, about 86% of them with a count of one. The top ten clones comprise roughly 1% of the sample. The sample taken for sequencing was PBMCs. The receptors shown here come from a woman younger than 30 in good health and CMV-seronegative.

This rearrangement joins TRBV9 to TRBJ2-5; TRBD1 aligns across 7 bases. V lost 4 bases and J lost 3; bases outside the gene matches: 3. Germline CDR1 reads SGDLS; CDR2 reads YYNGEE. The CDR3 sequence is 13 residues long. The CDR3 region has the DNA TGTGCCAGCAGCATTGGGACAGAAGAGACCCAGTACTTC. Amino acids: CASSIGTEETQYF. The full variable domain, with the rest looked up from reference TRBV9 and TRBJ2-5, is DSGVTQTPKHLITATGQRVTLRCSPRSGDLSVYWYQQSLDQGLQFLIQYYNGEERAKGNILERFSAQQFPDLHSELNLSSLELGDSALYFCASSIGTEETQYFGPGTRLLVL.

The rearrangement uses TRBV10-3 and TRBJ1-5; D call uncertain. V dropped 3 bases and J dropped 1 base, with 4 bases sitting between them. The germline V gene has CDR1 ENHRY and CDR2 SYGVKD. The CDR3 loop spans 13 amino acids. In nucleotides, the CDR3 is TGTGCCATCAGTGAACAGAGCAATCAGCCCCAGCATTTT. Translated, it gives CAISEQSNQPQHF.

This chain uses TRBV30 with TRBJ1-4; 9 nucleotides align to TRBD1. The J segment lost 7 bases and the V segment lost 5 bases, leaving 2 bases of the junction unmatched. The CDR3 contains 12 residues. Germline loops: CDR1 GTSNPN, CDR2 SVGIG (reference sequence). The CDR3 nucleotides read TGTGCCTGGGACAGGGGGTCTGAAAAACTGTTTTTT. Protein: CAWDRGSEKLFF. Drawing the rest from reference TRBV30 and TRBJ1-4, the complete variable domain is SQTIHQWPATLVQPVGSPLSLECTVEGTSNPNLYWYRQAAGRGLQLLFYSVGIGQISSEVPQNLSASRPQDRQFILSSKKLLLSDSGFYLCAWDRGSEKLFFGSGTQLSVL.

The chain couples TRBV2 to TRBJ2-7, with D possibly TRBD1 on 6 matching bases. The CDR3 covers 14 residues. With 10 bases removed from V and 0 bases from J, the gap between germline ends came to 16 bases. CDR1 SNHLY and CDR2 FYNNEI come from the germline V gene. CDR3 sequence (DNA): TGTGCCACCCCATCAGGGGAAGTCTCCTACGAGCAGTACTTC. Its translation is CATPSGEVSYEQYF.

The chain combines TRBV29-1 with TRBJ2-5, with TRBD2 matching over 14 bases. The junction had 5 bases not matched to a gene; V was cut back by 6 bases and J by 5 bases. Germline lookup yields CDR1 SQVTM and CDR2 ANQGSEA. CDR3 length: 14 residues. The CDR3 region has the DNA TGCAGCGTGGGACTAGCGGGAGCACGGGAGACCCAGTACTTC. Protein: CSVGLAGARETQYF.

The chain carries TRBV10-3 and TRBJ1-5, with a weak D call TRBD1 (5 bases). The CDR3 runs 14 residues. Germline V gene data show CDR1 as ENHRY and CDR2 as SYGVKD. Trimming shortened V by 5 bases and J by 3 bases, and 11 bases separated the two germline ends. DNA for the CDR3: TGTGCCATCAGTTGGCAGGGAATCAATCAGCCCCAGCATTTT. Its translation is CAISWQGINQPQHF.

The chain links TRBV28 to TRBJ1-1; unclear D gene. The germline gives CDR1 MDHEN, CDR2 SYDVKM. The CDR3 totals 14 residues. The V end was cut by 3 bases, the J end by 1 base, with 9 bases between. The CDR3 reads CASSLYDWNTEAFF. CDR3 in DNA: TGTGCCAGCAGTTTGTATGACTGGAACACTGAAGCTTTCTTT.

The rearrangement uses TRBV7-9 and TRBJ1-1, with D hard to call. Trimming left V 3 bases short and J 3 bases short, with 8 bases between. The CDR3 is 13 residues long. The germline V gene has CDR1 SEHNR and CDR2 FQNEAQ (reference sequence). This chain's CDR3 is CASSFFLDTEAFF. CDR3 nucleotide sequence: TGTGCCAGCAGCTTCTTTCTAGACACTGAAGCTTTCTTT.

This clone appeared a few times. The chain joins TRBV11-1 to TRBJ1-2; D unresolved. Trimming took off 6 bases at V and 4 bases at J, with 12 bases between the two ends. Germline V gene lookup returns CDR1 SGHAT and CDR2 FQDESV (reference sequence). The CDR3 is made up of 13 amino acids. In DNA form, the CDR3 reads TGTGCCAGCAGTTCCGACGGAGGCTATGGCTACACCTTC. Translation gives CASSSDGGYGYTF.

Turning to this clone: Compared with germline, one end of the junction differs, possibly owing to a read error. The chain carries TRBV12-5 and TRBJ2-7; D gene unclear. This CDR3 spans 11 amino acids. Germline V CDR1 and CDR2: LGHNT, FRNRAP. The CDR3 DNA reads TGTGCTAGTGGTTTCTTGTCCCCCCCGGTATTC. The encoded protein is CASGFLSPPVF.

The count of this clone is one. The rearrangement links TRBV5-8 to TRBJ2-7; TRBD2 is a possible D gene (5 bases). The CDR3 is 15 amino acids. Looked up from germline, CDR1 is SGHTS and CDR2 is YDEGEE. Trimming stripped 5 bases from V and 0 bases from J, with 15 bases between. Here the CDR3 DNA reads TGTGCCAGCAGTCTGATGACTGGGAGCTCCTACGAGCAGTACTTC. It codes for CASSLMTGSSYEQYF.

CDR3 loop: CASSEGADAYEQYF. The DNA for the CDR3 is TGTGCCAGCAGTGAGGGGGCAGACGCCTACGAGCAGTACTTC. The chain couples TRBV2 to TRBJ2-7; the D gene is possibly TRBD1 (6 bases). Trimming stripped 3 bases from V and 2 bases from J, with 11 bases between. This CDR3 region has 14 residues. The germline CDR1 and CDR2 sequences are SNHLY and FYNNEI.

The chain links TRBV6-5 to TRBJ2-1; 9 nucleotides agree with TRBD2. The CDR3 length is 15 residues. Looked up from germline, CDR1 is MNHEY and CDR2 is SVGAGI. The trim removed 6 bases at V and 2 bases at J, leaving 5 bases unmatched. The CDR3 DNA reads as TGTGCCAGCAGACGACTAGCGGTGGCCTACAATGAGCAGTTCTTC. Translating gives CASRRLAVAYNEQFF.

The rearrangement uses TRBV21-1 and TRBJ2-6; the DNA was not used to check the table's D call, TRBD2. TRBV21-1 is a recognized pseudogene. There are 23 residues in the CDR3. The CDR3 sequence is CASSKVVGSSGVVNFSGANVLTF. The CDR3 bases are TGTGCCAGCAGCAAAGTAGTGGGTTCTAGCGGGGTTGTAAATTTCTCTGGGGCCAACGTCCTGACTTTC.

The chain employs TRBV4-1 and TRBJ1-5; a possible D gene is TRBD1 (6 bases). This CDR3 has 16 residues. Germline assignment: CDR1 MGHRA and CDR2 YSYEKL. V lost 4 bases, J lost 1 base, and 14 bases lay in between. CDR3 loop: CASSPLQGKSNQPQHF. The CDR3, as DNA: TGCGCCAGCAGCCCACTACAGGGAAAGAGCAATCAGCCCCAGCATTTT.